This is a list of T cell receptor beta chains from one sample in a study of OX40 agonist ivuxolimab in advanced cancers. Measured with immunoSEQ multiplex PCR; TCRdb has only the in-frame clones, and not every one. The sample includes some 96,000 clones, 89% of them seen just once. Sample: CD4+ or CD8+ T cells sorted from blood, taken in a trial of the OX40 agonist ivuxolimab. Every receptor here comes from an adult with an advanced solid tumor such as melanoma, head and neck, liver or kidney cancer. CDR3s leave out the opening cysteine and the closing phenylalanine or tryptophan.

V gene,CDR3 protein
TRBV28,ASSLMGATEAF
TRBV10-1,ASRQGASYNSPLH
TRBV28,ASSVMPGSGANVLT
TRBV4-2,ASSQERLAVPYNEQF
TRBV5-1,ASSLPSSLYEQY
TRBV5-4,ASSLAASRDNEQF
TRBV19,ASSIRGAGGNEQF
TRBV4-1,ASSQGDRDQETQY
TRBV29-1,SVEGQLAGGLYEQY
TRBV5-1,ASSKTGTGANVLT
TRBV5-4,ASSKRDTDTQY